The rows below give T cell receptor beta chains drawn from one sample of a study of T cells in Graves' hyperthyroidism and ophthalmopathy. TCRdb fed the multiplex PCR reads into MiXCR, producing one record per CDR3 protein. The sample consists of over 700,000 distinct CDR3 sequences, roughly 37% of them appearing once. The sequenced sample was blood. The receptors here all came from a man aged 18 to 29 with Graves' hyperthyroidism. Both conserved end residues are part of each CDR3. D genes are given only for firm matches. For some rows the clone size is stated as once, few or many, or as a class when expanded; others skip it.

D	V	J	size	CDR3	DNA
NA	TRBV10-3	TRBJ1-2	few	CAISDNQGSDGYTF	TGTGCCATCAGTGACAACCAGGGGTCAGATGGCTACACCTTC
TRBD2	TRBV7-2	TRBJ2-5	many	CASSLSGSLETQYF	TGTGCCAGCAGCTTAAGCGGGAGTTTGGAGACCCAGTACTTC
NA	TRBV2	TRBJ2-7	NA	CAVQGSSSYQQYF	TGTGCCGTCCAGGGCTCAAGCTCCTACCAGCAGTACTTC
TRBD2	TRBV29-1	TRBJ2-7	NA	CSPSGRAVGQYF	TGCAGCCCCAGCGGGAGGGCCGTCGGGCAGTACTTC
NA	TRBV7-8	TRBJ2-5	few	CASTFRGQETQYF	TGTGCCAGCACCTTTAGGGGGCAAGAGACCCAGTACTTC
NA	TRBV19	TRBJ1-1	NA	CVSSIGEAEAFF	TGTGTCAGTAGTATCGGGGAGGCTGAAGCTTTCTTT
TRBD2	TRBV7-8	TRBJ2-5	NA	CASSVGTSEAGETQYF	TGTGCCAGCAGCGTTGGGACTAGTGAAGCCGGGGAGACCCAGTACTTC
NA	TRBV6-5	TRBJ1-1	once	CGSSPLGGVAFF	TGTGGCAGCAGTCCCCTCGGGGGAGTAGCTTTCTTT
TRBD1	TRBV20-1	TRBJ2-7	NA	CSATSYRQGYKQYF	TGCAGTGCTACCTCCTACCGACAGGGCTACAAGCAGTACTTC
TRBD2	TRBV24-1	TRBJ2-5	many	CATSDLGTSGQETQYF	TGTGCCACCAGTGATTTGGGGACTAGCGGCCAAGAGACCCAGTACTTC
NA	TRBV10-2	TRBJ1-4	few	CASALRGPNPNEKLFF	TGCGCCAGCGCCCTAAGAGGCCCGAACCCTAATGAAAAACTGTTTTTT
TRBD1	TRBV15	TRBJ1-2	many	CATSRDRTGGRSGGYTF	TGTGCCACCAGCAGAGATCGGACAGGGGGCCGCTCGGGCGGCTACACCTTC
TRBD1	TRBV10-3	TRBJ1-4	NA	CASSLDQTGWKKLFF	TGTGCCAGCAGTCTCGACCAGACAGGGTGGAAGAAACTGTTTTTT
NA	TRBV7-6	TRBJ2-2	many	CASSYGSNTGELFF	TGTGCCAGCAGCTATGGGTCCAACACCGGGGAGCTGTTTTTT
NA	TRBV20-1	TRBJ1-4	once	CSAPPAGGDEELFF	TGCAGTGCACCCCCGGCGGGAGGAGATGAAGAACTGTTTTTT
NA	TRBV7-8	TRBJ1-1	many	CASSSRGQNTEAFF	TGTGCCAGCAGCAGCCGGGGGCAGAACACTGAAGCTTTCTTT
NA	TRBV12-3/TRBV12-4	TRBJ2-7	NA	CASSLTDNEQYF	TGTGCCAGCAGTCTCACGGACAACGAGCAGTACTTC
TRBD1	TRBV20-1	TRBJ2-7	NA	CSARDLTGGVYEQYF	TGCAGTGCTAGAGATCTGACAGGGGGGGTCTACGAGCAGTACTTC
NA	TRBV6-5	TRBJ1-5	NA	CASSLVGHSNQPQHF	TGTGCCAGCAGTCTGGTTGGCCATAGCAATCAGCCCCAGCATTTT
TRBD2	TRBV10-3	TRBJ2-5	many	CAIRTGTSGSGETQYF	TGTGCCATCAGAACCGGGACTAGCGGGAGTGGAGAGACCCAGTACTTC